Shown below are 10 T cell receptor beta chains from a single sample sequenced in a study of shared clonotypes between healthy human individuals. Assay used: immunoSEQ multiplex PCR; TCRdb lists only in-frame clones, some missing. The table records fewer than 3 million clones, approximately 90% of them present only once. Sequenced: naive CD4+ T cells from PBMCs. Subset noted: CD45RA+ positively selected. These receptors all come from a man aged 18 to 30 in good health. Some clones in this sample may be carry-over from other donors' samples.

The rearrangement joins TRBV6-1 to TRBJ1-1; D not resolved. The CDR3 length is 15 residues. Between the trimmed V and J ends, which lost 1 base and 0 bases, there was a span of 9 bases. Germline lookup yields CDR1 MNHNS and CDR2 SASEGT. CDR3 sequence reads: CASSEDVTLNTEAFF. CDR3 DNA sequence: TGTGCCAGCAGTGAAGATGTGACACTGAACACTGAAGCTTTCTTT.

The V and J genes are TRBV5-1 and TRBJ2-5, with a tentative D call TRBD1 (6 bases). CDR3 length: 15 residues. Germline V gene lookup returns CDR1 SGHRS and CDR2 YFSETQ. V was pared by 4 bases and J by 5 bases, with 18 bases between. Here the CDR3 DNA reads TGCGCCAGCAGCACCGGACTTGGGGGCAGGGAGACCCAGTACTTC. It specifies CASSTGLGGRETQYF.

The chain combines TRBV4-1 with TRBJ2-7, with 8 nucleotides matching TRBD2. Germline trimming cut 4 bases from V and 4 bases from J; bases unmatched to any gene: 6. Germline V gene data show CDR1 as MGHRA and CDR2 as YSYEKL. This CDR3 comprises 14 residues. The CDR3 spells CASSLTSGPYEQYF. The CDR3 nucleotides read TGCGCCAGCAGCCTTACTAGCGGACCGTACGAGCAGTACTTC.

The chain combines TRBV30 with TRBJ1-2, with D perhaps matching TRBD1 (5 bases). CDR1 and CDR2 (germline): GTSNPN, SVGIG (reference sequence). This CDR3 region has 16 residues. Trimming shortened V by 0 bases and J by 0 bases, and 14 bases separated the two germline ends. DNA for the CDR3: TGTGCCTGGAGTGTACAACTAGGGGATCCTAACTATGGCTACACCTTC. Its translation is CAWSVQLGDPNYGYTF. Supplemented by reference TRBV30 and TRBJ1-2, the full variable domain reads SQTIHQWPATLVQPVGSPLSLECTVEGTSNPNLYWYRQAAGRGLQLLFYSVGIGQISSEVPQNLSASRPQDRQFILSSKKLLLSDSGFYLCAWSVQLGDPNYGYTFGSGTRLTVV.

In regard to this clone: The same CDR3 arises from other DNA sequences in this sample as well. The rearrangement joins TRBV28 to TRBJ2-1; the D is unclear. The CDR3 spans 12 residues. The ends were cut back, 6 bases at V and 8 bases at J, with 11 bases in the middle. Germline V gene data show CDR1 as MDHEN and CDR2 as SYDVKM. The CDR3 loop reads CASRPLRDEQFF. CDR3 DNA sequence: TGTGCCAGCAGACCACTCCGCGATGAGCAGTTCTTC.

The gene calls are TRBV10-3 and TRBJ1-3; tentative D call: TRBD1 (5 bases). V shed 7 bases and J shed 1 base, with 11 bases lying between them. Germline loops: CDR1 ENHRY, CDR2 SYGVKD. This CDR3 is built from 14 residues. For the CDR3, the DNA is TGTGCCATCAACGCCGGGGGGTCTGGAAACACCATATATTTT. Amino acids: CAINAGGSGNTIYF.

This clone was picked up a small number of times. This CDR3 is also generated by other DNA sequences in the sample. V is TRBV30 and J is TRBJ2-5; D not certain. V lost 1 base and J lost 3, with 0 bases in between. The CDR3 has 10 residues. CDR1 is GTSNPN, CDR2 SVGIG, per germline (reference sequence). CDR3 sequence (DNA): TGTGCCTGGAGTGAAGAGACCCAGTACTTC. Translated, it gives CAWSEETQYF.

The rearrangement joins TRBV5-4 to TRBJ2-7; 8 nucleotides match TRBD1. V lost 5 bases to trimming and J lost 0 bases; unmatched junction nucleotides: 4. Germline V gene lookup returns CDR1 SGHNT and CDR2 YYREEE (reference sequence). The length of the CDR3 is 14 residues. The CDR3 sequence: CASRPGQGSYEQYF. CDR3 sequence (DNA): TGTGCCAGCAGACCTGGACAGGGCTCCTACGAGCAGTACTTC.

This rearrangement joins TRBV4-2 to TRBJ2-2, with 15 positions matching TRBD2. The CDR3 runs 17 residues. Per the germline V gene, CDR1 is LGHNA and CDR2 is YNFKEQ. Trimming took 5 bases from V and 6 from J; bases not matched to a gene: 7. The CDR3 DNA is TGTGCCAGCAGCTCCCGGACTAGCGGGAGGGAGGCCGGGGAGCTGTTTTTT. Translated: CASSSRTSGREAGELFF.

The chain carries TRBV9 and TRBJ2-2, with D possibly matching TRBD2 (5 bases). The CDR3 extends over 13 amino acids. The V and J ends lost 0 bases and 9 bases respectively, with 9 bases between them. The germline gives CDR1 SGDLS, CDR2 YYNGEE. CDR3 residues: CASSVVDGRELFF. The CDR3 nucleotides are TGTGCCAGCAGCGTAGTCGACGGGAGGGAGCTGTTTTTT.